This T cell receptor (beta chain) was recorded in a study of blood T cell repertoires in COVID-19. For the study at large: From the United States, Italy and Spain came samples of acute and convalescent COVID-19. Sample material is recorded as cDNA or gDNA derived from T cells, B-cell-depleted T cells, or PBMCs.

In the source study's methods: Scientists estimated how many nucleated cells there were by amplifying reference gene primers. This table comes from immunoSEQ multiplex PCR, and its TCRdb copy is limited to in-frame clones, with some not included. V, J and clone size are those of that table, while D and trimming were read from the DNA. The table lists roughly 140,000 clones, just under 80% of them singletons. The material sequenced was peripheral blood. The clonotype originates from a woman aged 55 to 70 with acute or convalescent COVID-19.

The CDR3 DNA sequence: TGCGCCAGCAGCTGGGGGACAAGGCCCCGCTCTGGGGCCAACGTCCTGACTTTC. This sequence encodes CASSWGTRPRSGANVLTF. This chain uses TRBV5-1 with TRBJ2-6, with D perhaps TRBD1 (6 bases). V was clipped by 3 bases and J by 0 bases, with 16 bases between them. The CDR3 is 18 amino acids. Per germline, CDR1 SGHRS and CDR2 YFSETQ.